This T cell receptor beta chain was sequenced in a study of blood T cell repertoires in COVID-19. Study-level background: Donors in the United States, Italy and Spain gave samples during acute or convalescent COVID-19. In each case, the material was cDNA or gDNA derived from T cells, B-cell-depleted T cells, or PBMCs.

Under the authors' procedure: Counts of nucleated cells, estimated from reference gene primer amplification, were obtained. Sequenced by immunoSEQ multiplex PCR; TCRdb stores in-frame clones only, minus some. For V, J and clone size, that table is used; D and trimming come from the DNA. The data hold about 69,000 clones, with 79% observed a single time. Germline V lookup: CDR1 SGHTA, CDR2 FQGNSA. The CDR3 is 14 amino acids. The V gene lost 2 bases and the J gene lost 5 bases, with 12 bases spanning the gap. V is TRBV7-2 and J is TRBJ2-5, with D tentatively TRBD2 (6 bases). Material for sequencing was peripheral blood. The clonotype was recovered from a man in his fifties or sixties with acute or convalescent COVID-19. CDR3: CASSLWAGLETQYF. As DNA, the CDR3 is TGTGCCAGCAGCTTATGGGCGGGGCTGGAGACCCAGTACTTC.